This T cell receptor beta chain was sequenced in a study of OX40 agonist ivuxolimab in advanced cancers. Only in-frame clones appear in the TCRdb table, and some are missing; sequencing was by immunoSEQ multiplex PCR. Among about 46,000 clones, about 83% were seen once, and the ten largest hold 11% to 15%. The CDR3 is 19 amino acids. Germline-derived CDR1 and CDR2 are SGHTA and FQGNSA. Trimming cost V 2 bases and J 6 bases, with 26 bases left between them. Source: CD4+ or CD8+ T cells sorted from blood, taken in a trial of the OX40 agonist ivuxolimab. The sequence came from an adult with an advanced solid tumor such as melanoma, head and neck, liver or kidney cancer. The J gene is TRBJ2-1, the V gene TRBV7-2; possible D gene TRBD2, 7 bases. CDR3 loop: CASSLIRGRGLTSPNEQFF. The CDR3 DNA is TGTGCCAGCAGCTTAATCAGGGGCAGGGGCCTGACTAGCCCCAATGAGCAGTTCTTC.